This T cell receptor (beta chain) was sequenced for a study of CD8+ T cells in alopecia areata. Reverse transcribed after extraction, RNA yielded cDNA as the sequencing template. Sequencing was performed with immunoSEQ multiplex PCR; in TCRdb, only in-frame clones are kept and a portion is missing. This sample has about 150,000 clones, with 55% found just once. The CDR3 is 14 residues long. Germline CDR1 MGHRA, CDR2 YSYEKL. Trimming shortened V by 3 bases and J by 2 bases, and 11 bases separated the two germline ends. This receptor was obtained from a human donor in good health. This chain connects TRBV4-1 to TRBJ2-7; a possible D gene is TRBD1 (5 bases). Specimen: CD4+ T cells sorted from blood. CDR3 loop: CASSHKQAAYEQYF. The DNA of the CDR3 is TGCGCCAGCAGCCATAAACAGGCTGCCTACGAGCAGTACTTC.